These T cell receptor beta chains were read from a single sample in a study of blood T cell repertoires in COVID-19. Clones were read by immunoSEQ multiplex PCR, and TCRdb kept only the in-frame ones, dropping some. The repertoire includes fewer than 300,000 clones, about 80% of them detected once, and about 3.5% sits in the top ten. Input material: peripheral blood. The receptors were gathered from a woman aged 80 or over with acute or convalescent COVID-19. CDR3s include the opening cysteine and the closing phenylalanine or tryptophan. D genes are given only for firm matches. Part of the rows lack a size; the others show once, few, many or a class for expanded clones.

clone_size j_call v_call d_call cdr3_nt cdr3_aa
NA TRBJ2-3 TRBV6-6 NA TGTGCCAGCACCCCGGCTGGTCGGGGCACAGATACGCAGTATTTT CASTPAGRGTDTQYF
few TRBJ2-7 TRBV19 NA TGTGCCAGTAGTTTTGGACTAGGGGGCGAGCAGTACTTC CASSFGLGGEQYF
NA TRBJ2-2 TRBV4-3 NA TGCGCCAGCAGCCAAGATGCGGGGACGACGAACACCGGGGAGCTGTTTTTT CASSQDAGTTNTGELFF
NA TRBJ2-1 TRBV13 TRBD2 TGTGCCGCCGGTACTAGCGGGAGCGATGAGCAGTTCTTC CAAGTSGSDEQFF
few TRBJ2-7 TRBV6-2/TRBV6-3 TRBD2 TGTGCCAGCAGTTCGGCCGGGGGACTAGGCTACGAGCAGTACTTC CASSSAGGLGYEQYF
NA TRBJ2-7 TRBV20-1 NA TGCAGTGCTAGAGCCAGCTACGAGCAGTACTTC CSARASYEQYF
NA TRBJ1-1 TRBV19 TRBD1 TGTGCCAGTACCCCGCTCGACAGGGCCACTGAAGCTTTCTTT CASTPLDRATEAFF
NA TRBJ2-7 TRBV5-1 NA TGCGCCAGCAGCCCCGGTAAGATAGGGGGCGAGCAGTACTTC CASSPGKIGGEQYF
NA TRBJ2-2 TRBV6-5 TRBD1 TGTGCCAGCAGTCGGGACAGGGGCACCGGGGAGCTGTTTTTT CASSRDRGTGELFF
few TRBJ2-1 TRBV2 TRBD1 TGTGCCAGCAGCAGACAGGGTCGGAATGAGCAGTTCTTC CASSRQGRNEQFF
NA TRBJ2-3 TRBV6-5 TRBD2 TGTGCCAGCAGTTACTGGGCGGGAGGGCCAACAGATACGCAGTATTTT CASSYWAGGPTDTQYF
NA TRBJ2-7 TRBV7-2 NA TGTGCCAGCAGCCCCGGTGCCGGGGTGGCCTACGAGCAGTACTTC CASSPGAGVAYEQYF
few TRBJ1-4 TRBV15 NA TGTGCCACCAGCAGAGATACTGCAACTAATGAAAAACTGTTTTTT CATSRDTATNEKLFF
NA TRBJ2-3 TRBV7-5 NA TGTGTCAGAAGCTTCATAGGCAGGGTAGACGCAGATACGCAGTATTTT CVRSFIGRVDADTQYF
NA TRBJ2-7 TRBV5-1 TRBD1 TGCGCCAGCAGCCAGTCACAGGGGAACTACGAGCAGTACTTC CASSQSQGNYEQYF
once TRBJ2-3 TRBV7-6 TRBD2 TGTGCCAGCAGCTTAGGTAGCGGGGGGGCATTTAAGAGTTATCCCGGGACAGATACGCAGTATTTT CASSLGSGGAFKSYPGTDTQYF
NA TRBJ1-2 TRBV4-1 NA TGCGCCAGCAGCCAGGGGGGGGTCCGGAGCTATGGCTACACCTTC CASSQGGVRSYGYTF
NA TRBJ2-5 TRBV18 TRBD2 TGTGCCAGCTCACCTTGGAATTCCGGGACTAGCGGGACAGAGACCCAGTACTTC CASSPWNSGTSGTETQYF
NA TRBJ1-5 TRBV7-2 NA TGTGCCAGCAGCTCCTCAGGTTATAGCAATCAGCCCCAGCATTTT CASSSSGYSNQPQHF
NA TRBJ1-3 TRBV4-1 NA TGCGCCAGCAGCCAAGTCATAGTCGGAAACACCATATATTTT CASSQVIVGNTIYF
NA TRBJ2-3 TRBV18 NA TGTGCCAGCTCACCACTTCCAGGGGCAGATACGCAGTATTTT CASSPLPGADTQYF
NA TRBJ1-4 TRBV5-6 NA TGTGCCAGCAGGTCTGAGGGCAATGAAAAACTGTTTTTT CASRSEGNEKLFF
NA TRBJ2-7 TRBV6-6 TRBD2 TGTGCCAGCAGTTACATTTCGGGAGGATTTTACGAGCAGTACTTC CASSYISGGFYEQYF
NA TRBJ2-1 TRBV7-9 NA TGTGCCAGCAGCTTAGGGTTGTGGGACTCAGACAATGAGCAGTTCTTC CASSLGLWDSDNEQFF
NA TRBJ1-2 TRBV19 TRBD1 TGTGCCAGTAGTAGCACAGGGGGCGCGGCTAACTATGGCTACACCTTC CASSSTGGAANYGYTF
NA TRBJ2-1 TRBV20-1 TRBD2 TGCAGTGCTAGTCTCGCGCGGGGGGGCTCCTACAATGAGCAGTTCTTC CSASLARGGSYNEQFF
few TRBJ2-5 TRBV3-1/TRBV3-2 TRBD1 TGTGCCAGCAGCCCCGGACAGGGGGTTGGCCAAGAGACCCAGTACTTC CASSPGQGVGQETQYF
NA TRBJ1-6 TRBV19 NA TGTGCCAGTAGCCCCACGTGGGGGGTCTCGGGTAATTCACCCCTCCACTTT CASSPTWGVSGNSPLHF
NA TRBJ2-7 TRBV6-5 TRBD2 TGTGCCAGCAGTAGCGGGAGTTCCCCCCACGAGCAGTACTTC CASSSGSSPHEQYF
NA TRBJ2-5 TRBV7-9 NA TGTGCCAGCACTCCACAGGGCCTCCAAAAGACCCAGTACTTC CASTPQGLQKTQYF
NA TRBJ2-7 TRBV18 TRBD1 TGTGCCAGCTCACAACAGGGGAGTTCCTACGAGCAGTACTTC CASSQQGSSYEQYF
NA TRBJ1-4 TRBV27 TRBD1 TGTGCCAGCAGTGGGCTGAGGACAGGGGAACCTGAAAAACTGTTTTTT CASSGLRTGEPEKLFF
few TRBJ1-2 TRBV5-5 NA TGTGCCAGCAGCTTGTATGCGGGGTATGGCTACACCTTC CASSLYAGYGYTF